These 2 T cell receptor beta chains were all obtained from the same sample, sequenced in a study of blood T cell repertoires in COVID-19. Repertoires were generated with immunoSEQ multiplex PCR, while TCRdb's copy carries only in-frame clones and drops some. The data contain around 300,000 clones, just under 90% of them singletons. Sequencing was carried out using PBMCs or T cells enriched from blood (not recorded which). The receptor source for this set is a woman younger than 45 who had recovered from COVID-19.

This clone has more than one count but fewer than ten. Here the CDR3 DNA reads TGTGCCAGCAGCTTACTATCAGGGGCTGAAGCTTTCTTT. Protein product: CASSLLSGAEAFF. The chain links TRBV11-3 to TRBJ1-1; D possibly corresponds to TRBD1 (6 bases). The CDR3 totals 13 residues. Trimming took 2 bases from V and 6 from J, leaving 10 bases between them. Germline CDR1 reads SGHNT; CDR2 reads YENEEA.

There are a few counts of this clone. This sequence joins TRBV10-1 and TRBJ2-1, with D tentatively TRBD2 (7 bases). There are 16 residues in the CDR3. Germline CDR1 is WNHNN and CDR2 is SYGVQD (reference sequence). V lost 7 bases to trimming and J lost 7 bases, with 23 bases between them. Here the CDR3 reads CASTSAGASGGNEQFF. In DNA, the CDR3 is TGCGCCAGCACCTCCGCGGGGGCTAGCGGAGGGAATGAGCAGTTCTTC.